This TCR beta chain comes out of a study of blood T cell repertoires in COVID-19. Methods used by the authors: Reference gene primer amplification yielded estimated nucleated cell counts. TCRdb keeps only in-frame clones here, not all; method: immunoSEQ multiplex PCR. The V and J calls and the clone size are those of that table, but D and trimming were determined from the DNA. The table lists over 150,000 clones, roughly 80% of them singletons. Germline lookup yields CDR1 SGHRS and CDR2 YFSETQ. This CDR3 comprises 14 residues. Losses at the gene ends were 2 bases for V and 1 base for J; bases not matched to a gene: 1. The study assigned cohorts using participant-reported clinical history. About this clone itself: Other DNA sequences from this sample encode an identical CDR3 as well.

The sequence came from a woman aged 55-75 years who had recovered from COVID-19. The genes are TRBV5-1 and TRBJ1-1, with TRBD1 matching 8 bases. The sequenced sample was PBMCs or T cells enriched from blood (not recorded which). In DNA form, the CDR3 reads TGCGCCAGCAGCTTAACAGGGGGGAACACTGAAGCTTTCTTT. Translated, it gives CASSLTGGNTEAFF.